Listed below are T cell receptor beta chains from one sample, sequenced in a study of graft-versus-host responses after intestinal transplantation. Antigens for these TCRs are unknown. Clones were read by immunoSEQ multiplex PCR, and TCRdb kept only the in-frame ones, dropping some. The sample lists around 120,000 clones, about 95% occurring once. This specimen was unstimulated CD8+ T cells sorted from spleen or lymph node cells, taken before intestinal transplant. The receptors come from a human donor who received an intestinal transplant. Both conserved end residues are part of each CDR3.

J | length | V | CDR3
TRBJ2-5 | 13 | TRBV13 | CASSPTVEETQYF
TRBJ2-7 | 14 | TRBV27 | CASSLNQGPYEQYF
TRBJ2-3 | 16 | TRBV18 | CASSPLAGWETDTQYF
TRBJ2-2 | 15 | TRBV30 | CAWMLAPTNTGELFF
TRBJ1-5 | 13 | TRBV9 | CASSAGGNQPQHF
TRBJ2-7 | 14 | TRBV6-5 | CASSYGQGSYEQYF
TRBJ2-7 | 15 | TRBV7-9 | CASSLGSGTSYEQYF
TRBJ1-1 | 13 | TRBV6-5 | CASSYSRQGEAFF
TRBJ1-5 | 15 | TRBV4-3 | CASTPNLRGHQPQHF
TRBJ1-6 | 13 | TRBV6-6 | CASSAGMNSPLHF
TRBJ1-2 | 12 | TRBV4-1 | CASSPPPGAYTF
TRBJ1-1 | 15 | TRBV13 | CASSSGTGSGTEAFF
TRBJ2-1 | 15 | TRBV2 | CASSELKSSYNEQFF
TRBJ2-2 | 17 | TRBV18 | CASSPGDPWKNTGELFF
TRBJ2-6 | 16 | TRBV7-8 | CASSPSQGAGANVLTF
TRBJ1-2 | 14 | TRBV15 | CATSTRTVDGGYTF
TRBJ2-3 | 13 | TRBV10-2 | CASTAGGTDTQYF
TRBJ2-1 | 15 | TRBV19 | CASSIGTSVYNEQFF
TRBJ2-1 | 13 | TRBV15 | CVTTSKLYNEQFF
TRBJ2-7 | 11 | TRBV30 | CGGQDLGEQYF
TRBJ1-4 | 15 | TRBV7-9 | CASSSTGALNEKLFF
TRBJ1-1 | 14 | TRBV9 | CASGGGGRHTEAFF
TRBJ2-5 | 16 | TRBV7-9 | CASSLVSTLGGETQYF
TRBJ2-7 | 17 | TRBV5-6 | CASSLLWAGQSSYEQYF
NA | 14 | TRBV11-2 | CASTAGQGVHEQYF
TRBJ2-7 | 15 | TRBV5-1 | CASSRGPPENYEQYF
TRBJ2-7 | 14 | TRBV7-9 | CASSLTGPSYEQYF
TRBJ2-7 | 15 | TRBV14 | CASSQQGARRYEQYF
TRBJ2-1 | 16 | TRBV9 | CASSPLGRDSVNEQFF